This TCR beta chain came from a study of CD8 T cells in Susac syndrome. RNA was extracted with the RNeasy kit, and a quantity of about 0.5 to 1 ug was reverse transcribed using random hexamers. TCRdb redid the calling of the immunoSEQ multiplex PCR reads with MiXCR, one entry per CDR3 protein. This table holds some 210,000 distinct CDR3 sequences, approximately 94% found once. The count of this clonotype is one. Negative isolation yielded the CD8+ and CD4+ T cells, while FACS enriched the TEMRA cells. The germline V gene encodes CDR1 SGHRS and CDR2 YFSETQ. The CDR3 consists of 15 residues. The V gene lost 4 bases and the J gene lost 3 bases, with 17 bases spanning the gap.

This clonotype was sampled from a human donor with Susac syndrome. Sample: CD4+ T cells from PBMCs. V usage is TRBV5-1 and J usage is TRBJ2-7, with a possible D match to TRBD1 (6 bases). CDR3: CASSIPRDTSYEQYF. CDR3 coding DNA: TGCGCCAGCAGCATCCCCCGGGACACAAGCTACGAGCAGTACTTC.